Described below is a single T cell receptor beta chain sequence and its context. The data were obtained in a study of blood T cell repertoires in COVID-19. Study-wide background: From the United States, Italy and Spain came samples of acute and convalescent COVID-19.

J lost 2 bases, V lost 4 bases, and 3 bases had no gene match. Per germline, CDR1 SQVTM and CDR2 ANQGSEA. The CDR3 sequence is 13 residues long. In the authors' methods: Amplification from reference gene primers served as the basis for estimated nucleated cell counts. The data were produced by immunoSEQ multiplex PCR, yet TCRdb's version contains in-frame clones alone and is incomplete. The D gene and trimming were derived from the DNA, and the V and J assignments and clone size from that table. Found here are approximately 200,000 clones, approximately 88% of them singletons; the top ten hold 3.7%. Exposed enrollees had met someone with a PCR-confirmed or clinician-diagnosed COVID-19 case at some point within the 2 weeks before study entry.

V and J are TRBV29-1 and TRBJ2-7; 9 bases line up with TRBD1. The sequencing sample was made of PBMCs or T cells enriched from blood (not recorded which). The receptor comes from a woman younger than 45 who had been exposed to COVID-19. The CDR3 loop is CSVGQGVTYEQYF. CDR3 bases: TGCAGCGTTGGACAGGGGGTAACCTACGAGCAGTACTTC.